This is a list of T cell receptor beta chains from one sample in a study of blood T cells in healthy people across ages. A single record per CDR3 protein comes from TCRdb applying MiXCR to the 5' RACE reads. The sample holds around 800,000 distinct CDR3 sequences; 46% are singletons and the top ten take approximately 18%. The sequenced material came from blood. Receptor source: a man older than 75 in good health. The CDR3 runs from the conserved cysteine through the conserved F or W. Fields, in order: clone size, J gene, V gene, D gene, CDR3 DNA, CDR3 protein. D genes are given only for firm matches. Expanded clones get a size class; other rows say once, few or many, or leave the size out.

clone size: -
J gene: TRBJ2-2
V gene: TRBV7-3
D gene: -
CDR3 DNA: TGTGCCAGCAGCCCCCCAGGGAGCACCGGGGAGCTGTTTTTT
CDR3 protein: CASSPPGSTGELFF

clone size: -
J gene: TRBJ2-3
V gene: TRBV20-1
D gene: -
CDR3 DNA: TGCAGTGCTAGAGATGGGGGGTCATACACAGATACGCAGTATTTT
CDR3 protein: CSARDGGSYTDTQYF

clone size: -
J gene: TRBJ1-5
V gene: TRBV12-3/TRBV12-4
D gene: -
CDR3 DNA: TGTGCCAGCAGTTTGGATCCGGGGACGCGAAGTCAGCCCCAGCATTTT
CDR3 protein: CASSLDPGTRSQPQHF

clone size: many
J gene: TRBJ2-3
V gene: TRBV7-2
D gene: -
CDR3 DNA: TGTGCCAGCAGCCTAACCGGGACCCTGAGCACAGATACGCAGTATTTT
CDR3 protein: CASSLTGTLSTDTQYF

clone size: few
J gene: TRBJ2-1
V gene: TRBV19
D gene: -
CDR3 DNA: TGTGCCAGTAGTATAGATCACGGGAGTTCGTCCTACAATGAGCAGTTCTTC
CDR3 protein: CASSIDHGSSSYNEQFF

clone size: -
J gene: TRBJ2-7
V gene: TRBV11-2
D gene: -
CDR3 DNA: TGTGCCAGCAGCTTAGAACTCATCTCCTACGAGCAGTACTTC
CDR3 protein: CASSLELISYEQYF

clone size: -
J gene: TRBJ2-2
V gene: TRBV7-6
D gene: -
CDR3 DNA: TGTGCCAGCAGCTTAGACGCCCCGGAGGCCGTATCCCGCAACACCGGGGAGCTGTTTTTT
CDR3 protein: CASSLDAPEAVSRNTGELFF

clone size: many
J gene: TRBJ2-3
V gene: TRBV20-1
D gene: -
CDR3 DNA: TGCAGTGTCCCGGGGACCGACACAGATACGCAGTATTTT
CDR3 protein: CSVPGTDTDTQYF

clone size: -
J gene: TRBJ2-3
V gene: TRBV20-1
D gene: TRBD2
CDR3 DNA: TGCAGTGCCCCGTTAAACAAAAGGCGGGAGGGCCAACTCTTCTACACAGATACGCAGTATTTT
CDR3 protein: CSAPLNKRREGQLFYTDTQYF

clone size: -
J gene: TRBJ2-3
V gene: TRBV20-1
D gene: -
CDR3 DNA: TGCAGTGCTAGTAGGGGCGTCAGGGGTACAGATACGCAGTATTTT
CDR3 protein: CSASRGVRGTDTQYF

clone size: -
J gene: TRBJ2-5
V gene: TRBV3-1
D gene: -
CDR3 DNA: TGTGCCAGCAGGGCAGCACACAAAGAGACCCAGTACTTC
CDR3 protein: CASRAAHKETQYF

clone size: -
J gene: TRBJ1-1
V gene: TRBV2
D gene: TRBD1
CDR3 DNA: TGTGCCAGCAGTGTAAGGGGGCAGAACACTGAAGCTTTCTTT
CDR3 protein: CASSVRGQNTEAFF

clone size: few
J gene: TRBJ2-7
V gene: TRBV12-3/TRBV12-4
D gene: -
CDR3 DNA: TGTGCCAGCAGTCCCACGCCCTACGAGCAGTACTTC
CDR3 protein: CASSPTPYEQYF

clone size: -
J gene: TRBJ2-1
V gene: TRBV20-1
D gene: -
CDR3 DNA: TGCAGTGCTAGAGAGGGTGCTTGGAGGTCCAATGAGCAGTTCTTC
CDR3 protein: CSAREGAWRSNEQFF

clone size: -
J gene: TRBJ2-3
V gene: TRBV28
D gene: TRBD2
CDR3 DNA: TGTGCCAGCAGTTTAGGGGGACTAGCGGGAGTGGAGACGCAGTATTTT
CDR3 protein: CASSLGGLAGVETQYF

clone size: few
J gene: TRBJ2-5
V gene: TRBV10-3
D gene: -
CDR3 DNA: TGTGCCATCATGGTCGAGTTGGAAGAGACCCAGTACTTC
CDR3 protein: CAIMVELEETQYF

clone size: -
J gene: TRBJ2-5
V gene: TRBV14
D gene: -
CDR3 DNA: TGTGCCAGCAGCCAAGACAGACTACTGTACCAAGAGACCCAGTACTTC
CDR3 protein: CASSQDRLLYQETQYF

clone size: -
J gene: TRBJ2-6
V gene: TRBV6-6
D gene: -
CDR3 DNA: TGTGCCAGCAGTTACGTTCTCTCTGGGGCCAACGTCCTGACTTTC
CDR3 protein: CASSYVLSGANVLTF

clone size: -
J gene: TRBJ2-3
V gene: TRBV11-2
D gene: -
CDR3 DNA: TGTGCCAGCAGCTTAGGTGGCGGGGTGTTAGATACGCAGTATTTT
CDR3 protein: CASSLGGGVLDTQYF

clone size: -
J gene: TRBJ2-7
V gene: TRBV7-9
D gene: TRBD1
CDR3 DNA: TGTGCCAGCAGCTCCTCACAGGGGAACGAGCAGTACTTC
CDR3 protein: CASSSSQGNEQYF

clone size: -
J gene: TRBJ2-5
V gene: TRBV18
D gene: -
CDR3 DNA: TGTGCCAGCTCACGGACTCGAGGGGAGACCCAGTACTTC
CDR3 protein: CASSRTRGETQYF

clone size: -
J gene: TRBJ2-7
V gene: TRBV9
D gene: -
CDR3 DNA: TGTGCCAGCAGCGTAGGTGGGGACTTATCTAAAGAGCAGTACTTC
CDR3 protein: CASSVGGDLSKEQYF

clone size: -
J gene: TRBJ2-5
V gene: TRBV20-1
D gene: -
CDR3 DNA: TGCAGTGCCCGATCTAGTGGTGAAAAGACCCAGTACTTC
CDR3 protein: CSARSSGEKTQYF

clone size: -
J gene: TRBJ1-1
V gene: TRBV7-2
D gene: TRBD1
CDR3 DNA: TGTGCCAGCAGCTTAGAAGGGACAGGGGAAACTGAAGCTTTCTTT
CDR3 protein: CASSLEGTGETEAFF

clone size: -
J gene: TRBJ2-5
V gene: TRBV5-6
D gene: -
CDR3 DNA: TGTGCCAGCAGTTTGGAGGGGTCTAACTCAGATTGGGTATTCCAAGAGACCCAGTACTTC
CDR3 protein: CASSLEGSNSDWVFQETQYF

clone size: many
J gene: TRBJ2-7
V gene: TRBV29-1
D gene: -
CDR3 DNA: TGCAGCGTGCTAGCCTCGGTCACCTACGAGCAGTACTTC
CDR3 protein: CSVLASVTYEQYF

clone size: -
J gene: TRBJ1-1
V gene: TRBV30
D gene: -
CDR3 DNA: TGTGCCTGGAGTCCGGTTCGGGGACGAGACACTGAAGCTTTCTTT
CDR3 protein: CAWSPVRGRDTEAFF

clone size: -
J gene: TRBJ2-7
V gene: TRBV27
D gene: -
CDR3 DNA: TGTGCCAGCAGTTCCCCCCGGGCTCCCTACGAGCAGTACTTC
CDR3 protein: CASSSPRAPYEQYF

clone size: -
J gene: TRBJ2-2
V gene: TRBV5-1
D gene: TRBD2
CDR3 DNA: TGCGCCAGCAGCGTCGGCGCGGGAGGGCGTAGCACCGGGGAGCTGTTTTTT
CDR3 protein: CASSVGAGGRSTGELFF

clone size: few
J gene: TRBJ2-6
V gene: TRBV10-3
D gene: -
CDR3 DNA: TGTGCCATCAGTGAGTCCGGCCAGGGGACTGGGGCCAACGTCCTGACTTTC
CDR3 protein: CAISESGQGTGANVLTF

clone size: -
J gene: TRBJ1-6
V gene: TRBV2
D gene: -
CDR3 DNA: TGTGCCAGCAGTGACTCACGGGGCCAGTTCGCCTCACCCCTCCACTTT
CDR3 protein: CASSDSRGQFASPLHF

clone size: few
J gene: TRBJ2-7
V gene: TRBV30
D gene: TRBD2
CDR3 DNA: TGTGCCTGGAGTGTAAGCAGCGGGAGATCTTTCTACGAGCAGTACTTC
CDR3 protein: CAWSVSSGRSFYEQYF

clone size: -
J gene: TRBJ2-2
V gene: TRBV3-1
D gene: TRBD1
CDR3 DNA: TGTGCCAGCAGCCGGATGACAGGGGGGACGAGCACCGGGGAGCTGTTTTTT
CDR3 protein: CASSRMTGGTSTGELFF

clone size: -
J gene: TRBJ2-1
V gene: TRBV20-1
D gene: -
CDR3 DNA: TGCAGCGCTAGGGCTCTTGCGGGGGCCCGAAAGTACAATGAGCAGTTCTTC
CDR3 protein: CSARALAGARKYNEQFF

clone size: few
J gene: TRBJ1-2
V gene: TRBV5-1
D gene: -
CDR3 DNA: TGCGCCAGCAGCTTGCAAGGGACCGAAAACTATGGCTACACCTTC
CDR3 protein: CASSLQGTENYGYTF

clone size: -
J gene: TRBJ2-5
V gene: TRBV29-1
D gene: -
CDR3 DNA: TGCAGCGTTGATAGGCAGGGTGGAGTGACCCAGTACTTC
CDR3 protein: CSVDRQGGVTQYF

clone size: few
J gene: TRBJ1-6
V gene: TRBV29-1
D gene: -
CDR3 DNA: TGCAGCGTTATAGTCTCCTATAATTCACCCCTCCACTTT
CDR3 protein: CSVIVSYNSPLHF

clone size: -
J gene: TRBJ2-1
V gene: TRBV27
D gene: -
CDR3 DNA: TGTGCCAGCAGCGTTCACGAACTAAGCTCCTACAATGAGCAGTTCTTC
CDR3 protein: CASSVHELSSYNEQFF

clone size: few
J gene: TRBJ2-3
V gene: TRBV6-5
D gene: -
CDR3 DNA: TGTGCCAGCAGTTACACGGAAGCGGGCGGGTCCTCTAGCACAGATACGCAGTATTTT
CDR3 protein: CASSYTEAGGSSSTDTQYF

clone size: many
J gene: TRBJ2-6
V gene: TRBV27
D gene: TRBD2
CDR3 DNA: TGTGCCAGCAGTGGGCTAGCGGGGGCCTCTGGGGCCAACGTCCTGACTTTC
CDR3 protein: CASSGLAGASGANVLTF

clone size: few
J gene: TRBJ2-1
V gene: TRBV7-2
D gene: TRBD2
CDR3 DNA: TGTGCCAGCAGCTTAGGACGGGGAGCGGGAGAGGGCAATGAGCAGTTCTTC
CDR3 protein: CASSLGRGAGEGNEQFF

clone size: -
J gene: TRBJ2-1
V gene: TRBV20-1
D gene: -
CDR3 DNA: TGCAGTGCTAGCGGGAGTAAGAATGAGCAGTTCTTC
CDR3 protein: CSASGSKNEQFF

clone size: -
J gene: TRBJ2-3
V gene: TRBV5-1
D gene: TRBD1
CDR3 DNA: TGCGCCAGCAGCACGGGACAGGGCGCCTCCACAGATACGCAGTATTTT
CDR3 protein: CASSTGQGASTDTQYF

clone size: few
J gene: TRBJ2-1
V gene: TRBV27
D gene: TRBD1
CDR3 DNA: TGTGCCAGCGGTTCGGCCGACAGGGCGAATGAGCAGTTCTTC
CDR3 protein: CASGSADRANEQFF

clone size: -
J gene: TRBJ2-5
V gene: TRBV15
D gene: TRBD2
CDR3 DNA: TGTGCCACCAGCGGTCGGACTAGAAAGGGTGAGCAGTACTTC
CDR3 protein: CATSGRTRKGEQYF

clone size: -
J gene: TRBJ2-5
V gene: TRBV30
D gene: -
CDR3 DNA: TGTGCCTGGAGCCCCGGGGCGAGAGAGACCCAGTACTTC
CDR3 protein: CAWSPGARETQYF

clone size: -
J gene: TRBJ2-1
V gene: TRBV10-3
D gene: -
CDR3 DNA: TGTGCCATCCGAAAGGAGGAAGAGCAGTTCTTC
CDR3 protein: CAIRKEEEQFF

clone size: many
J gene: TRBJ2-7
V gene: TRBV11-2
D gene: TRBD2
CDR3 DNA: TGTGCCAGCAGCTTAGATCGCGGGAGGGGTGAGCAGTACTTC
CDR3 protein: CASSLDRGRGEQYF

clone size: -
J gene: TRBJ2-1
V gene: TRBV29-1
D gene: TRBD2
CDR3 DNA: TGCAGCGTTGCCGGAATATACCTTGGGGCGGGAGGTGGAAATGAGCAGTTCTTC
CDR3 protein: CSVAGIYLGAGGGNEQFF

clone size: -
J gene: TRBJ2-3
V gene: TRBV29-1
D gene: TRBD1
CDR3 DNA: TGCAGCGTCGACGGGACAGGGATTTCGGATACGCAGTATTTT
CDR3 protein: CSVDGTGISDTQYF

clone size: few
J gene: TRBJ2-4
V gene: TRBV4-1
D gene: TRBD2
CDR3 DNA: TGCGCCAGCAGCCAAGAGGGGGGGGACATTCAGTACTTC
CDR3 protein: CASSQEGGDIQYF

clone size: few
J gene: TRBJ2-1
V gene: TRBV20-1
D gene: TRBD2
CDR3 DNA: TGCAGTGCTAGAGGTCCCCTAGCGGGGGTGAATAATGAGCAGTTCTTC
CDR3 protein: CSARGPLAGVNNEQFF

clone size: -
J gene: TRBJ2-1
V gene: TRBV7-2
D gene: TRBD2
CDR3 DNA: TGTGCCAGCAGCTTTTGGACTAGCGGGACACATGAGCAGTTCTTC
CDR3 protein: CASSFWTSGTHEQFF

clone size: -
J gene: TRBJ2-6
V gene: TRBV7-6
D gene: -
CDR3 DNA: TGTGCCAGCAGCCCCGCGTCTGACTCTGGGGCCAACGTCCTGACTTTC
CDR3 protein: CASSPASDSGANVLTF